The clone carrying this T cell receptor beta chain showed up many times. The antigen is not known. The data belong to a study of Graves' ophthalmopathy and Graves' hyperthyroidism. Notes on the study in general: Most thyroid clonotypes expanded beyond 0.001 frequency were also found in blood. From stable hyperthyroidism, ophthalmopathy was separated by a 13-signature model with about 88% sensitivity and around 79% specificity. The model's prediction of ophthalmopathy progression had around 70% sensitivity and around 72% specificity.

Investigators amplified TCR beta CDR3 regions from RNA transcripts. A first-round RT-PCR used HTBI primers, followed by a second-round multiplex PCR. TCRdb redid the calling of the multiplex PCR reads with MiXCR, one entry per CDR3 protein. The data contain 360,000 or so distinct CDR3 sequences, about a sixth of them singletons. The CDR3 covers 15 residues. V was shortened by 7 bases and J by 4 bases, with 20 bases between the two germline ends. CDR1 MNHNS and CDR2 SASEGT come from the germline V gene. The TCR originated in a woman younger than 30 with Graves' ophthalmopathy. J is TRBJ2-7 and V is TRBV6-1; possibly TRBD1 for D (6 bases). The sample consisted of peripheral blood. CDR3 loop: CASIPGLQRGYEQYF. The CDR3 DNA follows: TGTGCCAGCATCCCCGGGCTACAAAGGGGGTACGAGCAGTACTTC.